These 25 T cell receptor beta chains share one sample of origin, sequenced in a study of OX40 agonist ivuxolimab in advanced cancers. TCRdb's copy holds only in-frame clones and misses some; the assay was immunoSEQ multiplex PCR. The sample includes about 48,000 clones, about 87% of them seen just once. The source material was CD4+ or CD8+ T cells sorted from blood, sampled in a trial of the OX40 agonist ivuxolimab. The receptors derive from an adult with an advanced solid tumor such as melanoma, head and neck, liver or kidney cancer.

The rearrangement joins TRBV18 to TRBJ1-2; D unclear. Germline V CDR1 and CDR2: KGHSH, LQKENI. This CDR3 region has 13 residues. The V end lost 2 bases, the J end lost 3 bases, and 7 bases lay between the germline ends. The CDR3 sequence is CASSPNADYGYTF. CDR3 DNA: TGTGCCAGCTCACCAAACGCGGACTATGGCTACACCTTC.

This clone was found a few times. This chain connects TRBV28 to TRBJ1-2; 9 bases match TRBD1. CDR3 length equals 14 residues. Per the germline V gene, CDR1 is MDHEN and CDR2 is SYDVKM. The V gene end was trimmed by 7 bases and the J gene end by 3 bases; junction bases not matched to a gene: 6. CDR3 coding DNA: TGTGCCAGCACTTGGACAGGGGTTGACTATGGCTACACCTTC. Amino acid sequence: CASTWTGVDYGYTF.

CDR3 amino acids: CASSLAVRPYGYTF. The CDR3 nucleotides are TGTGCCAGCAGCTTGGCCGTCCGACCCTATGGCTACACCTTC. V is TRBV5-4 and J is TRBJ1-2; no clear D gene. V was cut by 0 bases and J by 4 bases, with 10 bases left in between. This CDR3 has 14 amino acids. Germline V gene lookup returns CDR1 SGHNT and CDR2 YYREEE (reference sequence).

The rearrangement links TRBV2 to TRBJ1-1; D ambiguous. Germline V gene data show CDR1 as SNHLY and CDR2 as FYNNEI. V dropped 7 bases and J dropped 0 bases, with 9 bases sitting between them. The CDR3 length is 13 residues. CDR3 nucleotide sequence: TGTGCCAGCACGGCATACATGAACACTGAAGCTTTCTTT. Translated: CASTAYMNTEAFF.

The rearrangement joins TRBV4-2 to TRBJ1-3; D may be TRBD1 (5 bases). This CDR3 is 17 amino acids long. CDR1 and CDR2 (germline): LGHNA, YNFKEQ. V lost 0 bases and J 0 bases, leaving 12 bases between the germline ends. CDR3 bases: TGTGCCAGCAGCCAAGAGCAGGGATTTATCTCTGGAAACACCATATATTTT. Its protein is CASSQEQGFISGNTIYF.

This clone appeared once. This chain connects TRBV5-4 to TRBJ2-3; a possible D gene is TRBD1 (5 bases). Germline V gives CDR1 SGHNT, CDR2 YYREEE (reference sequence). The ends were cut back, 1 base at V and 3 bases at J, with 12 bases in the middle. The CDR3 covers 15 residues. The CDR3 region is CASSLPGSGTDTQYF. DNA for the CDR3: TGTGCCAGCAGCTTGCCAGGGTCTGGAACAGATACGCAGTATTTT.

V and J are TRBV6-5 and TRBJ1-4, with a tentative D call TRBD1 (5 bases). V dropped 0 bases and J dropped 5 bases, with 7 bases sitting between them. Germline V gene data show CDR1 as MNHEY and CDR2 as SVGAGI. The CDR3 is 14 amino acids. The CDR3 region is CASSYSGVNEKLFF. DNA of the CDR3: TGTGCCAGCAGTTACTCGGGGGTAAATGAAAAACTGTTTTTT.

The rearrangement joins TRBV5-6 to TRBJ1-1; weak D call: TRBD1 (6 bases). The V end was cut by 3 bases, the J end by 5 bases, with 11 bases between. The CDR3 spans 13 residues. Germline CDR1 SGHDT, CDR2 YYEEEE. CDR3 sequence: CASSSGAGTEAFF. As DNA, the CDR3 is TGTGCCAGCAGCTCGGGGGCAGGGACTGAAGCTTTCTTT. The variable domain in full, completed from reference TRBV5-6 and TRBJ1-1, reads DAGVTQSPTHLIKTRGQQVTLRCSPKSGHDTVSWYQQALGQGPQFIFQYYEEEERQRGNFPDRFSGHQFPNYSSELNVNALLLGDSALYLCASSSGAGTEAFFGQGTRLTVV.

This chain joins TRBV19 and TRBJ1-6; tentatively, D is TRBD1 (5 bases). This CDR3 comprises 13 residues. Trimming shortened V by 10 bases and J by 8 bases, and 15 bases separated the two germline ends. The V gene's germline CDR1 is LNHDA and CDR2 SQIVND (reference sequence). DNA of the CDR3: TGTGCCACCCAAAGGCAGGGTGATTCACCCCTCCACTTT. Amino acid sequence: CATQRQGDSPLHF.

The sample holds one count of this clone. CDR3 sequence: CASSLGQGNTGELFF. The CDR3 DNA reads TGTGCCAGCAGCTTAGGACAGGGGAACACCGGGGAGCTGTTTTTT. The chain carries TRBV7-3 and TRBJ2-2; 8 bases line up with TRBD1. In germline, CDR1 is SGHTA, CDR2 FQGTGA. Losses at the gene ends were 2 bases for V and 1 base for J; bases not matched to a gene: 0. The CDR3 runs 15 residues. Supplemented by reference TRBV7-3 and TRBJ2-2, the full variable domain reads GAGVSQTPSNKVTEKGKYVELRCDPISGHTALYWYRQSLGQGPEFLIYFQGTGAADDSGLPNDRFFAVRPEGSVSTLKIQRTERGDSAVYLCASSLGQGNTGELFFGEGSRLTVL.

The chain couples TRBV18 to TRBJ1-2, with D possibly being TRBD1 (6 bases). The CDR3 extends over 14 amino acids. Germline V gene sequence: CDR1 KGHSH, CDR2 LQKENI. With 4 bases removed from V and 5 bases from J, the gap between germline ends came to 14 bases. CDR3 nucleotides: TGTGCCAGCTCACTTCAAGACAGGTGGTATGGCTACACCTTC. Its protein is CASSLQDRWYGYTF. The full variable domain, with the rest looked up from reference TRBV18 and TRBJ1-2, is NAGVMQNPRHLVRRRGQEARLRCSPMKGHSHVYWYRQLPEEGLKFMVYLQKENIIDESGMPKERFSAEFPKEGPSILRIQQVVRGDSAAYFCASSLQDRWYGYTFGSGTRLTVV.

The chain joins TRBV7-9 to TRBJ2-2, with D possibly called TRBD1 or TRBD2 (5 bases each). Germline loops: CDR1 SEHNR, CDR2 FQNEAQ (reference sequence). This CDR3 region has 15 residues. Trimming took 5 bases from V and 5 from J, leaving 15 bases between them. CDR3 nucleotides: TGTGCCAGCAGCGGGGGTCTCACGGGGACCGGGGAGCTGTTTTTT. This codes for CASSGGLTGTGELFF. Full variable domain (outside the CDR3, taken from reference TRBV7-9 and TRBJ2-2): DTGVSQNPRHKITKRGQNVTFRCDPISEHNRLYWYRQTLGQGPEFLTYFQNEAQLEKSRLLSDRFSAERPKGSFSTLEIQRTEQGDSAMYLCASSGGLTGTGELFFGEGSRLTVL.

The chain couples TRBV28 to TRBJ1-2; 9 nucleotides match TRBD1. Germline V gene sequence: CDR1 MDHEN, CDR2 SYDVKM. V was pared by 6 bases and J by 1 base, with 6 bases of the junction left unmatched. This CDR3 has 15 amino acids. CDR3 region: CASSLPGQGNYGYTF. CDR3 bases: TGTGCCAGCAGCCTACCGGGACAGGGTAACTATGGCTACACCTTC.

The rearrangement joins TRBV7-9 to TRBJ2-7, with 7 positions matching TRBD1. Germline V gene data show CDR1 as SEHNR and CDR2 as FQNEAQ (reference sequence). The CDR3 is 15 residues long. The V and J ends lost 1 base and 5 bases, in that order; junction bases with no gene match: 8. The chain's CDR3 is CASSLEGGAGDEQYF. The CDR3 DNA reads as TGTGCCAGCAGCTTAGAAGGGGGCGCAGGAGACGAGCAGTACTTC.

The chain employs TRBV10-2 and TRBJ1-5; TRBD1 agrees at 7 bases. With 6 bases clipped from V and 3 bases from J, the junction kept 5 bases outside the gene matches. Germline lookup yields CDR1 WSHSY and CDR2 SAAADI. The CDR3 spans 14 residues. The CDR3 DNA is TGCGCCAGCAGCCTGGACAGGTTCAATCAGCCCCAGCATTTT. Its protein product is CASSLDRFNQPQHF.

The genes are TRBV4-1 and TRBJ1-5, with 7 bases that match TRBD1. J lost 2 bases, V lost 3 bases, and 7 bases had no gene match. In germline, CDR1 is MGHRA, CDR2 YSYEKL. This CDR3 is 16 amino acids long. The CDR3 reads CASSHPATGGNQPQHF. The CDR3 DNA reads TGCGCCAGCAGCCATCCTGCAACAGGGGGCAATCAGCCCCAGCATTTT.

This sequence joins TRBV28 and TRBJ2-3; the match to TRBD1 covers 7 bases. CDR1 and CDR2 from the germline V gene are MDHEN and SYDVKM. The CDR3 is made up of 18 amino acids. V dropped 4 bases and J dropped 2; count of bases not matched to a gene: 15. The CDR3 loop reads CASSSRSPRGRATDTQYF. The CDR3 DNA follows: TGTGCCAGCAGTTCCCGCTCGCCCAGGGGGAGAGCCACAGATACGCAGTATTTT. The whole variable domain, filled in from reference TRBV28 and TRBJ2-3, reads DVKVTQSSRYLVKRTGEKVFLECVQDMDHENMFWYRQDPGLGLRLIYFSYDVKMKEKGDIPEGYSVSREKKERFSLILESASTNQTSMYLCASSSRSPRGRATDTQYFGPGTRLTVL.

The V call is TRBV6-1, the J call TRBJ1-2; no definite D call. Germline CDR1 and CDR2: MNHNS and SASEGT. The CDR3 is made up of 14 amino acids. Between the trimmed V and J ends, which lost 3 bases and 7 bases, there was a span of 15 bases. The CDR3, as DNA: TGTGCCAGCAGTGACCCCGGGCAGAGGGTTGGCTACACCTTC. The encoded protein is CASSDPGQRVGYTF.

This chain uses TRBV18 with TRBJ2-7; D is possibly TRBD1 (6 bases). The CDR3 has 16 amino acids. The V gene lost 2 bases and the J gene lost 0 bases, with 14 bases spanning the gap. CDR1 is KGHSH, CDR2 LQKENI, per germline. Here the CDR3 reads CASSPVWGTSSYEQYF. The CDR3 DNA is TGTGCCAGCTCACCAGTGTGGGGGACATCCTCCTACGAGCAGTACTTC.

This chain connects TRBV4-1 to TRBJ2-5; possible D gene TRBD2, 6 bases. The CDR3 length is 14 residues. With 4 bases removed from V and 1 base from J, the gap between germline ends came to 10 bases. Germline CDR1 is MGHRA and CDR2 is YSYEKL. Written as DNA, the CDR3 is TGCGCCAGCAGCCTCGGGGGAGGCCAAGAGACCCAGTACTTC. Amino acid sequence: CASSLGGGQETQYF.

The J gene is TRBJ2-4, the V gene TRBV4-2; D unclear. Trimming removed 1 base at V and 6 bases at J, with 10 bases between. This CDR3 contains 14 residues. Germline V gives CDR1 LGHNA, CDR2 YNFKEQ. The CDR3 DNA reads TGTGCCAGCAGCCAAGGTGTAGGTGTAAACATTCAGTACTTC. Its translation is CASSQGVGVNIQYF.

This rearrangement joins TRBV27 to TRBJ1-2, with TRBD1 as a possible D gene (5 bases). Germline lookup yields CDR1 MNHEY and CDR2 SMNVEV (reference sequence). V was trimmed by 5 bases and J by 6 bases, leaving 16 bases between them. The CDR3 totals 14 residues. The CDR3 region has the DNA TGTGCCAGCAGTGCCCCGGGGGGTCGGAATGGCTACACCTTC. As protein: CASSAPGGRNGYTF.

This chain links TRBV6-5 with TRBJ1-6; TRBD1 might be the D (5 bases). The CDR3 covers 16 residues. Germline V gives CDR1 MNHEY, CDR2 SVGAGI. The ends were cut back, 4 bases at V and 9 bases at J, with 19 bases in the middle. The CDR3: CASSSDDPGGGSPLHF. In nucleotides, the CDR3 is TGTGCCAGCAGTTCAGATGACCCAGGCGGGGGTTCACCCCTCCACTTT.

The rearrangement links TRBV5-6 to TRBJ2-3, with D tentatively TRBD1 (6 bases). The CDR3 is made up of 16 amino acids. V was shortened by 0 bases and J by 3 bases, with 14 bases between the two germline ends. Germline CDR1 is SGHDT and CDR2 is YYEEEE. CDR3 sequence: CASSLAAGAPTDTQYF. The CDR3 nucleotides read TGTGCCAGCAGCTTGGCGGCAGGGGCGCCGACAGATACGCAGTATTTT.

The chain carries TRBV6-1 and TRBJ1-5; D may be TRBD1 (6 bases). V was pared by 7 bases and J by 3 bases, with 16 bases between. There are 15 residues in the CDR3. Germline V gives CDR1 MNHNS, CDR2 SASEGT. The CDR3 protein is CASTKDGQNNQPQHF. Here the CDR3 DNA reads TGTGCCAGCACTAAAGACGGACAGAACAATCAGCCCCAGCATTTT.